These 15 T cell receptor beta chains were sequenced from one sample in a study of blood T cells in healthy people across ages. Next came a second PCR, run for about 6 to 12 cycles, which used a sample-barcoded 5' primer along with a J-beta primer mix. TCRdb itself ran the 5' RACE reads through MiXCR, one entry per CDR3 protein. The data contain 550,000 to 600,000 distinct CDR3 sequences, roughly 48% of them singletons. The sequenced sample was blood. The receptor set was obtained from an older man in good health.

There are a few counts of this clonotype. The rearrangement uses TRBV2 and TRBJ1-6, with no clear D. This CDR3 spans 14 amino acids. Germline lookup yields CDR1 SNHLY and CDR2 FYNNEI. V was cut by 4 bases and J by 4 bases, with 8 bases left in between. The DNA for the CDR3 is TGTGCCAGCAGTGCCGGGTCTTATAATTCACCCCTCCACTTT. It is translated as CASSAGSYNSPLHF.

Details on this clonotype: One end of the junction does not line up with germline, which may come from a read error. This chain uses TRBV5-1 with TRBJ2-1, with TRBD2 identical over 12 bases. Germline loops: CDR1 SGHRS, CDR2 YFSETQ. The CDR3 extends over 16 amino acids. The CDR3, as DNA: TGCGCCAGCAGCCTTCGGACTAGCGGGGCGTACAAGGAGCAGTTCTTC. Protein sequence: CASSLRTSGAYKEQFF.

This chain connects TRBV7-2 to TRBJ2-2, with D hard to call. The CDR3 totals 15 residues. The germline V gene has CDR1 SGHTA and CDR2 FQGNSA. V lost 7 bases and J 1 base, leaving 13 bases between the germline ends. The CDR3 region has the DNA TGTGCCAGCACCGTTAGGGCTCAGAACACCGGGGAGCTGTTTTTT. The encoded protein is CASTVRAQNTGELFF.

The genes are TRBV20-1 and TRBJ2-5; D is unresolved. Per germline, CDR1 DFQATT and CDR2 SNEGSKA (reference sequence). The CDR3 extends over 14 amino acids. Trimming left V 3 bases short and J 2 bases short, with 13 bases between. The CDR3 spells CSARPLSGQETQYF. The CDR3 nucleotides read TGCAGTGCTAGGCCTCTAAGTGGTCAAGAGACCCAGTACTTC.

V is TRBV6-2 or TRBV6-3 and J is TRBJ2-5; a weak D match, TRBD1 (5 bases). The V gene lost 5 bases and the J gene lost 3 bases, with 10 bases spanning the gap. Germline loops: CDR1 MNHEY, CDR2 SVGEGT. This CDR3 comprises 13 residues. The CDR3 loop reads CASSRQGKETQYF. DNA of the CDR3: TGTGCCAGCAGTCGGCAGGGAAAAGAGACCCAGTACTTC.

The CDR3 spells CSARSQGAKSQPQHF. The CDR3 nucleotides are TGCAGTGCTAGGAGTCAAGGGGCGAAGAGTCAGCCCCAGCATTTT. The chain couples TRBV20-1 to TRBJ1-5, with D possibly TRBD1 on 5 matching bases. Germline-derived CDR1 and CDR2 are DFQATT and SNEGSKA (reference sequence). With 3 bases removed from V and 6 bases from J, the gap between germline ends came to 18 bases. The CDR3 contains 15 residues.

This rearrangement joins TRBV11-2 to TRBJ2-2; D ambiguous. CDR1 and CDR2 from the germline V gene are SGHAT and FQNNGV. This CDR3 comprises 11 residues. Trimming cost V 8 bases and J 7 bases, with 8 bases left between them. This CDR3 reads CASPNRGELFF. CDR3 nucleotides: TGTGCCAGCCCAAATCGCGGGGAGCTGTTTTTT.

The CDR3 here is CSARDLRLAGVNEQFF. In nucleotides, the CDR3 is TGCAGTGCTAGAGATTTGAGGCTAGCGGGAGTCAATGAGCAGTTCTTC. This chain connects TRBV20-1 to TRBJ2-1; the match to TRBD2 covers 10 bases. The CDR3 spans 16 residues. Germline V lookup: CDR1 DFQATT, CDR2 SNEGSKA (reference sequence). V lost 0 bases, J lost 6 bases, and 8 bases stayed unmatched.

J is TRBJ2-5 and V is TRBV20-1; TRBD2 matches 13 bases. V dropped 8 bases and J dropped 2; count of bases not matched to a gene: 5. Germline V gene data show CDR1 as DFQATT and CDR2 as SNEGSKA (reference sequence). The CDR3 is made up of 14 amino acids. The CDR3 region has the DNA TGCAGTACAGGGACTAGCGGGACTCAAGAGACCCAGTACTTC. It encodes CSTGTSGTQETQYF.

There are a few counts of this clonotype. The DNA of the CDR3 is TGTGCCAGCAGCCCACAGACTAACTATGGCTACACCTTC. Amino acid sequence: CASSPQTNYGYTF. The chain is built from TRBV7-2 and TRBJ1-2; unclear D gene. V was cut by 5 bases and J by 0 bases, with 7 bases left in between. Germline V gene sequence: CDR1 SGHTA, CDR2 FQGNSA. CDR3 length equals 13 residues.

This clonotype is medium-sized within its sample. This CDR3 reads CASSFVQEGYEQYF. The CDR3, as DNA: TGTGCCAGCAGCTTTGTACAAGAAGGCTACGAGCAGTACTTC. This sequence joins TRBV7-9 and TRBJ2-7; D is uncertain. From germline, CDR1 is SEHNR and CDR2 FQNEAQ (reference sequence). The CDR3 totals 14 residues. Trimming pared 3 bases from V and 3 bases from J, leaving 12 bases between.

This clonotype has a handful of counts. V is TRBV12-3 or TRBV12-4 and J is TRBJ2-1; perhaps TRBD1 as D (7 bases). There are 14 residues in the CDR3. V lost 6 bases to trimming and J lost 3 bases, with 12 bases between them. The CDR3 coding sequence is TGTGCCAGCAGGCGACAGGGAGGCTACAATGAGCAGTTCTTC. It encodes CASRRQGGYNEQFF.

The DNA for the CDR3 is TGTGCCAGCAGCTTAGGGGACAGATACAATGAGCAGTACTTC. Translating it yields CASSLGDRYNEQYF. The chain carries TRBV7-9 and TRBJ2-5; 7 positions agree with TRBD1. Germline V CDR1 and CDR2: SEHNR, FQNEAQ (reference sequence). V shed 1 base and J 11 bases; nucleotides not matched to a gene: 10. The length of the CDR3 is 14 residues.

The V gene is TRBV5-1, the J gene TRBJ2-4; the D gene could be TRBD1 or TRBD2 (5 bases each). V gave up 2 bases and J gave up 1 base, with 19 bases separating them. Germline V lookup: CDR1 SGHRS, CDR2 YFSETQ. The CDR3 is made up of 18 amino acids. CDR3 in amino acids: CASSLGNPGTGAKNIQYF. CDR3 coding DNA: TGCGCCAGCAGCTTAGGGAACCCCGGGACGGGTGCCAAAAACATTCAGTACTTC.

CDR3 sequence reads: CSVEWGLNTDTQYF. The CDR3 coding sequence is TGCAGCGTTGAATGGGGGTTGAATACAGATACGCAGTATTTT. The chain combines TRBV29-1 with TRBJ2-3; D is possibly TRBD1 or TRBD2 (5 bases each). The V gene's germline CDR1 is SQVTM and CDR2 ANQGSEA. Trimming shortened V by 2 bases and J by 3 bases, and 12 bases separated the two germline ends. The CDR3 extends over 14 amino acids.